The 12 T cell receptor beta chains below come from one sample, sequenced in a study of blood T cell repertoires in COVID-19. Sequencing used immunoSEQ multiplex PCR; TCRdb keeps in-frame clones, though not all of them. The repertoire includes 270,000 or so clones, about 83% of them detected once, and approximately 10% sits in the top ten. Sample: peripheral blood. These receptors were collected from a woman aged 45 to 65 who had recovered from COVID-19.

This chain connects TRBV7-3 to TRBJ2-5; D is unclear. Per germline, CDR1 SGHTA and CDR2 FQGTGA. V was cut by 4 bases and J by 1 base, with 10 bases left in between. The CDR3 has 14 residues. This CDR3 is CASSSSGFQETQYF. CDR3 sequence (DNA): TGTGCCAGCAGCTCCTCAGGATTCCAAGAGACCCAGTACTTC.

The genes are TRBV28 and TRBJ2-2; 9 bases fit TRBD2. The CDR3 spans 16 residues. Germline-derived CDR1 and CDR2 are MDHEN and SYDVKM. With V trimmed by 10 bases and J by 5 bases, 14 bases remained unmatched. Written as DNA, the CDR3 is TGTGCCACGCATGGAGGGAGTAGCGGGAGAACCGGGGAGCTGTTTTTT. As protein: CATHGGSSGRTGELFF.

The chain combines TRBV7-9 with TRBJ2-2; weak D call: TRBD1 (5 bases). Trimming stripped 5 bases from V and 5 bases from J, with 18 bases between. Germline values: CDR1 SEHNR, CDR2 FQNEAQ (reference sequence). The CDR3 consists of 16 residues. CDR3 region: CASSQDTDFRTGELFF. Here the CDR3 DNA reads TGTGCCAGCAGCCAGGACACCGATTTTCGTACCGGGGAGCTGTTTTTT. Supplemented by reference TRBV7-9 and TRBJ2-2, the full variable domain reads DTGVSQNPRHKITKRGQNVTFRCDPISEHNRLYWYRQTLGQGPEFLTYFQNEAQLEKSRLLSDRFSAERPKGSFSTLEIQRTEQGDSAMYLCASSQDTDFRTGELFFGEGSRLTVL.

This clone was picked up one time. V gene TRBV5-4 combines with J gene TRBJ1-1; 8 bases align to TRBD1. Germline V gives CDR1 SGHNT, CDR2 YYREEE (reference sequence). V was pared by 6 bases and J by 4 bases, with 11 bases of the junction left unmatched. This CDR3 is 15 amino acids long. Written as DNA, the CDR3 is TGTGCCAGCACCAAACCCGACAGGGGTCCCACTGAAGCTTTCTTT. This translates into CASTKPDRGPTEAFF.

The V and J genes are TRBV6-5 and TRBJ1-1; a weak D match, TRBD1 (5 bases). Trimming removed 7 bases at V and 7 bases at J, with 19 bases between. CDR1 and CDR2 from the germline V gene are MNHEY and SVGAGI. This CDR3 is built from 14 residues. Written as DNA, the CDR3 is TGTGCCAGCACTAAGGACACGGCCACGATTGAAGCTTTCTTT. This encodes CASTKDTATIEAFF.

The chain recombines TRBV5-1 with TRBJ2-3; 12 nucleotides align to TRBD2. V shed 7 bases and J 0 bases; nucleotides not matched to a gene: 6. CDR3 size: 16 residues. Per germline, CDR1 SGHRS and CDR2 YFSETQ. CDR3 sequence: CASFWTSGTSTDTQYF. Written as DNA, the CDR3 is TGCGCCAGCTTCTGGACTAGCGGGACTAGCACAGATACGCAGTATTTT.

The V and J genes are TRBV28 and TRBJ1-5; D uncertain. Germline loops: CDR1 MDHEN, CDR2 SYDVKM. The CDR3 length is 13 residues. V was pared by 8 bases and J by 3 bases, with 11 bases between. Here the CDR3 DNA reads TGTGCCAGCCACGGGGTTAACAATCAGCCCCAGCATTTT. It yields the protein CASHGVNNQPQHF.

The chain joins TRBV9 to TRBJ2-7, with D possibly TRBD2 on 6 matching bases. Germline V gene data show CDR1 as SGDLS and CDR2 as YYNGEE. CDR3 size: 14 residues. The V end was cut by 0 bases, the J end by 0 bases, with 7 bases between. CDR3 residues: CASSVGRDSYEQYF. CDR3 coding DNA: TGTGCCAGCAGCGTAGGGCGGGACTCCTACGAGCAGTACTTC.

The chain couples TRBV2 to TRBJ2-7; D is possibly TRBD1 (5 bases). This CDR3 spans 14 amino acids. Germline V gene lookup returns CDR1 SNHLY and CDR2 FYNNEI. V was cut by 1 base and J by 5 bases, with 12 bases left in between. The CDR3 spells CASSEGYRSNEQYF. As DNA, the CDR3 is TGTGCCAGCAGTGAAGGCTACAGGTCAAACGAGCAGTACTTC.

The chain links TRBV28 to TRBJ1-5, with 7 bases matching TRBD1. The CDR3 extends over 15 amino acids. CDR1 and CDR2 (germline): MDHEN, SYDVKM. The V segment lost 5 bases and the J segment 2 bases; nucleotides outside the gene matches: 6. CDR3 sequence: CASSIGGAGNQPQHF. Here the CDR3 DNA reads TGTGCCAGCAGTATAGGGGGCGCCGGCAATCAGCCCCAGCATTTT.

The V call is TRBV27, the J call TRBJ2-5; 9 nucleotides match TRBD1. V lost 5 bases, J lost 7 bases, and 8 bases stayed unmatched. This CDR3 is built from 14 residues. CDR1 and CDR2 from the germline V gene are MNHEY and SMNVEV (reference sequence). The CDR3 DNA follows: TGTGCCAGCAGTCCGGGACAGGGAGGGGGGACCCAGTACTTC. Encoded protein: CASSPGQGGGTQYF.

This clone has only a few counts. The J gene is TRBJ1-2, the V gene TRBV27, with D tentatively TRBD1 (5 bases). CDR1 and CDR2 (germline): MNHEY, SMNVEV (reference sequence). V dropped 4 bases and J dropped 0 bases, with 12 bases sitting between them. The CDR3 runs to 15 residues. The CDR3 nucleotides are TGTGCCAGCAGTTCCCCGGGGGGTTCTAACTATGGCTACACCTTC. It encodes CASSSPGGSNYGYTF.